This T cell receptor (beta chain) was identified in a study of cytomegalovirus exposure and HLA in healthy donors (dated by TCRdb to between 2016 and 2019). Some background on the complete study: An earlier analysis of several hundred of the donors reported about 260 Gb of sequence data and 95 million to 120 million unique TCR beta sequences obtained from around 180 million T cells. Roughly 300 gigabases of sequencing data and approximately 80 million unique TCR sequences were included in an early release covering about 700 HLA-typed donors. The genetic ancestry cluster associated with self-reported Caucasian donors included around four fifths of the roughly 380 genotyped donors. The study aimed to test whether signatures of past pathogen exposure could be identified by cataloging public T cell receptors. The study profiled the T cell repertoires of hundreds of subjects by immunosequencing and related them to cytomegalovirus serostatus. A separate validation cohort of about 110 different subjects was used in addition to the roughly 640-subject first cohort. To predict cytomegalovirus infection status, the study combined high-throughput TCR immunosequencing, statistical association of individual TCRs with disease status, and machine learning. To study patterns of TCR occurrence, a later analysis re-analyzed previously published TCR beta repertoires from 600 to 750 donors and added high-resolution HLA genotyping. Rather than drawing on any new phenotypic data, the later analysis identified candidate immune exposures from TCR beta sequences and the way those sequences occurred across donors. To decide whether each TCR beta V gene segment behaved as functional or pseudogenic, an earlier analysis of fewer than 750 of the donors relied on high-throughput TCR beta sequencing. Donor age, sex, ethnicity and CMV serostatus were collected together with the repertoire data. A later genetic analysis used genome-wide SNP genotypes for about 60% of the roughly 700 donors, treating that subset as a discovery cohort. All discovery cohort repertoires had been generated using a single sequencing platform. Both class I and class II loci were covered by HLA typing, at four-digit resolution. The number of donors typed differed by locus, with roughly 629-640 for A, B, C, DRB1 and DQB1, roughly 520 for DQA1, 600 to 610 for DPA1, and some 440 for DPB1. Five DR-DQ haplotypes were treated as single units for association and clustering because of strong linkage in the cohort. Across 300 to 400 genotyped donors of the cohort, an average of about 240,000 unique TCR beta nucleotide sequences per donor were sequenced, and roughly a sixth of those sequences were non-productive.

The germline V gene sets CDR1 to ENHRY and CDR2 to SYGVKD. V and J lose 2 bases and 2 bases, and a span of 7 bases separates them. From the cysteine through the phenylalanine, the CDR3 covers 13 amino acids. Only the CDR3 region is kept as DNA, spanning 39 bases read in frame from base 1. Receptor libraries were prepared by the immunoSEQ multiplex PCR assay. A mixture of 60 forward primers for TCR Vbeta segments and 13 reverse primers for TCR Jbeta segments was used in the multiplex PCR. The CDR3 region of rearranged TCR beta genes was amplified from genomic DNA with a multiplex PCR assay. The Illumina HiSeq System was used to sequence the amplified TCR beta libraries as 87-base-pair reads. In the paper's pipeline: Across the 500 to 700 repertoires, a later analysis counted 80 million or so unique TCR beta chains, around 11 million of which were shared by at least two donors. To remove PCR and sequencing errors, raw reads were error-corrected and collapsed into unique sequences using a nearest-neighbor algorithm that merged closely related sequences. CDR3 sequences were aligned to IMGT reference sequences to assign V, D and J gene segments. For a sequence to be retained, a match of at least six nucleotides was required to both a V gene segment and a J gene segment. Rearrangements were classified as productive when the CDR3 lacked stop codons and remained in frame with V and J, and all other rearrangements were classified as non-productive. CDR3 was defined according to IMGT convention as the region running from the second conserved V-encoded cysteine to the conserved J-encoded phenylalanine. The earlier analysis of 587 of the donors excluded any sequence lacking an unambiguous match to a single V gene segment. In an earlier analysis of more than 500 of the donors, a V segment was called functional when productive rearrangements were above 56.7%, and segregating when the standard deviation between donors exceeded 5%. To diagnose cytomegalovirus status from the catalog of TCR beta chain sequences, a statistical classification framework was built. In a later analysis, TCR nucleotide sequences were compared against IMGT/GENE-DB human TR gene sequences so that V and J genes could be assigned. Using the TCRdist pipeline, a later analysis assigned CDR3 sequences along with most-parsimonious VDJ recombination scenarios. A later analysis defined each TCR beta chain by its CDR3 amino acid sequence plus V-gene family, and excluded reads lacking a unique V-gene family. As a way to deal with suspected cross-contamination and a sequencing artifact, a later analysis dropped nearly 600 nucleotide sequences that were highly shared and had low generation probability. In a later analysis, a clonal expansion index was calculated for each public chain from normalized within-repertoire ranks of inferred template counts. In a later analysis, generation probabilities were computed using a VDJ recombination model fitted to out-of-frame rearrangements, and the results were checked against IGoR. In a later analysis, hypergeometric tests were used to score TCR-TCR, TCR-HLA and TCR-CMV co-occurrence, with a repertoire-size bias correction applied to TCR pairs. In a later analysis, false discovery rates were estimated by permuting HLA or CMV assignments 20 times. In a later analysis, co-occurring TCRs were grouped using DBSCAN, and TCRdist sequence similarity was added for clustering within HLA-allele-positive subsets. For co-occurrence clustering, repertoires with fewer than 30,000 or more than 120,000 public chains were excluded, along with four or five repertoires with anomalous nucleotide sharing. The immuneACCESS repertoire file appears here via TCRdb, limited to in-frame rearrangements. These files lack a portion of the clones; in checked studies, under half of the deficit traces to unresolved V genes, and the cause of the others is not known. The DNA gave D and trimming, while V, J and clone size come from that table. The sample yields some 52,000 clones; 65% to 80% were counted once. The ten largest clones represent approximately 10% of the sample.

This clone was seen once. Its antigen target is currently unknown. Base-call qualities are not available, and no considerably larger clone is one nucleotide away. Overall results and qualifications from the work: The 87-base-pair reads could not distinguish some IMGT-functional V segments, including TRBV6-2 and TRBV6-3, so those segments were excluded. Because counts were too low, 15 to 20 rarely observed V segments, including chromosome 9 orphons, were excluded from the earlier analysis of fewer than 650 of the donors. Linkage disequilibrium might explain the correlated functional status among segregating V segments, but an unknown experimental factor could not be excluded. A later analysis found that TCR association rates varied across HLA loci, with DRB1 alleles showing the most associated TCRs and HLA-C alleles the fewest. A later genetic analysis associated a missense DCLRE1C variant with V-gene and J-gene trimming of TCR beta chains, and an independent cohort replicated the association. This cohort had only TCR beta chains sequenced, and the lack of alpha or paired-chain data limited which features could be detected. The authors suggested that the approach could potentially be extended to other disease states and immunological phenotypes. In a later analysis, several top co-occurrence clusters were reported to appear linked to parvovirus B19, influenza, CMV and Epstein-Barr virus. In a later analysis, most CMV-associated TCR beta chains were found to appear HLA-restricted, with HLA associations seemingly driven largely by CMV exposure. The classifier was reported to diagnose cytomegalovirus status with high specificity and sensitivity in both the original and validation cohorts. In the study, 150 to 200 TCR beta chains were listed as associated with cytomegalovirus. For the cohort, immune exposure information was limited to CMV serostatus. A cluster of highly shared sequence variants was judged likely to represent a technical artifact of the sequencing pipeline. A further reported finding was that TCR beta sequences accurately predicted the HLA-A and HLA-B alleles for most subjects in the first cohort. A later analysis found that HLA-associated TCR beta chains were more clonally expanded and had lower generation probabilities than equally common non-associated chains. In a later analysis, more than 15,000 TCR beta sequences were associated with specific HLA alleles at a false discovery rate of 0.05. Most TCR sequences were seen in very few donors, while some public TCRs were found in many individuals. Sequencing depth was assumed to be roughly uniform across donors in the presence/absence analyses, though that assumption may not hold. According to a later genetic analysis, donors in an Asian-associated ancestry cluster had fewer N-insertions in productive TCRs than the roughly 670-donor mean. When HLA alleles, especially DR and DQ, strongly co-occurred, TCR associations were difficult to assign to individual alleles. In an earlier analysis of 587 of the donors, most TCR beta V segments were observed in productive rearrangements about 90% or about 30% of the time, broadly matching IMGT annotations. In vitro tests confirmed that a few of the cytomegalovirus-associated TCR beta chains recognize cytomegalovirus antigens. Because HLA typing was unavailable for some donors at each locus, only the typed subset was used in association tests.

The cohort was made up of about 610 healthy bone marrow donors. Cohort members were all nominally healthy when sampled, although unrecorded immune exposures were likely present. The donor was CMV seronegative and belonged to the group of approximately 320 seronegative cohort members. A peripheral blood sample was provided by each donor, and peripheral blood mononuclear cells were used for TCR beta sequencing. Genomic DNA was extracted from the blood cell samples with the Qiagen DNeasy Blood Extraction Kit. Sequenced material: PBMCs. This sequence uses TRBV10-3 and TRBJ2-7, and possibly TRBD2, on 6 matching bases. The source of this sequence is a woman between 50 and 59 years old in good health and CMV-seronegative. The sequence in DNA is TGTGCCATCAGTGAGGGACTAACCTACGAGCAGTACTTC. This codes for CAISEGLTYEQYF.